A selection of T cell receptor beta chains follows, all from one sample in a study of blood T cell repertoires in COVID-19. Sequencing was performed with immunoSEQ multiplex PCR; in TCRdb, only in-frame clones are kept and a portion is missing. The sample has some 220,000 clones, 65% to 90% seen once. The sequencing input was peripheral blood. Receptor source: a man over 45 with active or convalescent COVID-19. Both conserved end residues are part of each CDR3. D genes are given only for firm matches. Size is stated for part of the rows, as once, few or many counts, or as a class when the clone is expanded.

TRBV28	NA	TRBJ2-7	15	NA	CASSLLGGGQYEQYF	TGTGCCAGCAGTTTATTAGGTGGAGGGCAATACGAGCAGTACTTC
TRBV28	NA	TRBJ2-5	15	NA	CASSLWVGPQETQYF	TGTGCCAGCAGTTTGTGGGTGGGCCCCCAAGAGACCCAGTACTTC
TRBV2	TRBD2	TRBJ2-1	16	NA	CASSERGLAGEVEQFF	TGTGCCAGCAGTGAAAGGGGACTAGCGGGAGAGGTTGAGCAGTTCTTC
TRBV4-2	NA	TRBJ1-5	15	NA	CTSSQDSGADQPQHF	TGTACCAGCAGCCAAGATTCAGGGGCTGATCAGCCCCAGCATTTT
TRBV10-2	TRBD2	TRBJ2-2	18	NA	CASSGPGLAGEGTGELFF	TGCGCCAGCAGTGGCCCGGGACTAGCGGGGGAGGGCACCGGGGAGCTGTTTTTT
TRBV7-3	TRBD2	TRBJ2-3	15	NA	CASSTGTSRTDTQYF	TGTGCCAGCAGTACAGGGACTAGCCGCACAGATACGCAGTATTTT
TRBV24-1	NA	TRBJ2-1	16	NA	CATSDPGHRSYNEQFF	TGTGCCACCAGTGACCCGGGACACCGCTCCTACAATGAGCAGTTCTTC
TRBV7-9	TRBD1	TRBJ1-1	15	NA	CASSGTGGGGTEAFF	TGTGCCAGCAGCGGGACAGGCGGTGGTGGCACTGAAGCTTTCTTT
TRBV7-2	TRBD2	TRBJ2-1	16	NA	CASSSPSGGAYNEQFF	TGTGCCAGCAGCTCCCCTAGCGGGGGAGCATACAATGAGCAGTTCTTC
TRBV19	TRBD1	TRBJ2-2	11	NA	CASKGGTGLFF	TGTGCCAGTAAAGGCGGGACAGGGCTGTTTTTT
TRBV2	TRBD1	TRBJ1-3	12	NA	CARGGVGNTIYF	TGTGCCAGAGGGGGCGTTGGAAACACCATATATTTT
TRBV2	NA	TRBJ1-5	14	NA	CASSDRTAGQPQHF	TGTGCCAGCAGTGATCGGACAGCTGGTCAGCCCCAGCATTTT
TRBV2	TRBD2	TRBJ2-3	17	once	CASHRTGTSGGTDTQYF	TGTGCCAGCCATCGAACTGGGACTAGCGGGGGAACAGATACGCAGTATTTT
TRBV12-3/TRBV12-4	NA	TRBJ2-7	13	NA	CASSPPDSYEQYF	TGTGCCAGCAGCCCCCCGGACAGCTACGAGCAGTACTTC
TRBV3-1/TRBV3-2	NA	TRBJ2-7	16	NA	CASSHRGLASSYEQYF	TGTGCCAGCAGCCACCGCGGACTGGCCAGCTCCTACGAGCAGTACTTC
TRBV19	TRBD1	TRBJ1-5	15	NA	CASTKTGEGNQPQHF	TGTGCCAGTACCAAGACAGGGGAGGGCAATCAGCCCCAGCATTTT
TRBV9	NA	TRBJ1-1	13	NA	CASSVDSGTEAFF	TGTGCCAGCAGCGTAGACTCCGGGACTGAAGCTTTCTTT
TRBV9	TRBD1	TRBJ2-1	17	NA	CASSVGTGRSSYNEQFF	TGTGCCAGCAGCGTAGGGACAGGCCGGAGCTCCTACAATGAGCAGTTCTTC
TRBV5-4	NA	TRBJ2-3	15	NA	CASSSSRGWTDTQYF	TGTGCCAGCAGCTCGTCAAGGGGGTGGACAGATACGCAGTATTTT
TRBV2	NA	TRBJ1-3	16	NA	CASSWALSSSGNTIYF	TGTGCCAGCAGTTGGGCACTTAGTAGCTCTGGAAACACCATATATTTT
TRBV19	TRBD1	TRBJ1-1	15	NA	CASSAGTGAGTEAFF	TGTGCCAGTAGTGCCGGGACAGGGGCCGGCACTGAAGCTTTCTTT
TRBV5-1	TRBD1	TRBJ2-5	15	NA	CASSMGDRGGETQYF	TGCGCCAGCAGCATGGGGGACAGAGGGGGAGAGACCCAGTACTTC